The T cell receptor (beta chain) described here comes from a study of cytomegalovirus exposure and HLA in healthy donors. Study-wide results and caveats: Cytomegalovirus-associated status was assigned to 164 TCR beta chains. Rare TCR sequences predominated, though certain public TCRs were found in many donors.

V dropped 7 bases and J dropped 7; count of bases not matched to a gene: 7. Germline V gene lookup returns CDR1 MNHNS and CDR2 SASEGT. This CDR3 region has 13 residues. Measured with immunoSEQ multiplex PCR; TCRdb has only the in-frame clones, and not every one. This table holds more than 45,000 clones, 90% to 95% found once. As concerns this clone: The target antigen is unknown.

The sample taken for sequencing was PBMCs. This TCR was sampled from a woman in her 30s in good health and CMV-seronegative. This chain joins TRBV6-1 and TRBJ2-1, with 7 nucleotides matching TRBD1. The CDR3 sequence: CASKKGAGNEQFF. The DNA for the CDR3 is TGTGCCAGCAAGAAGGGGGCCGGGAATGAGCAGTTCTTC.